These 29 T cell receptor beta chains were all obtained from the same sample, sequenced in a study of shared clonotypes between healthy human individuals. Profiling relied on immunoSEQ multiplex PCR, and the TCRdb table lists in-frame clones only, not all of them. The table has about 2 million clones, around 96% seen once; the top ten hold about 1.1%. Naive CD8 populations comprised CD45RO-negative cells positively selected for CCR7, excluding terminally differentiated effector memory CD45RA+ cells. Sequencing input: naive CD8+ T cells sorted from blood. All receptors come from a man younger than 30 in good health.

This chain joins TRBV30 and TRBJ2-1, with D possibly matching TRBD1 (6 bases). The CDR3 is 16 residues long. CDR1 and CDR2 (germline): GTSNPN, SVGIG (reference sequence). The V end was cut by 1 base, the J end by 6 bases, with 19 bases between. CDR3 bases: TGTGCCTGGAGTGGGGTTTGGGGACACGGAGGCAATGAGCAGTTCTTC. Residues: CAWSGVWGHGGNEQFF.

The chain is built from TRBV15 and TRBJ1-6; D not resolved. The CDR3 spans 12 residues. The ends were cut back, 3 bases at V and 10 bases at J, with 7 bases in the middle. Germline CDR1 is LNHNV and CDR2 is YYDKDF (reference sequence). The CDR3 nucleotides are TGTGCCACCAGCAGCCCCCAGTCACCCCTCCACTTT. Translating gives CATSSPQSPLHF.

The sample holds one count of this clone. V usage is TRBV7-9 and J usage is TRBJ2-3; D might be TRBD1 (5 bases). CDR3 length: 15 residues. The germline V gene has CDR1 SEHNR and CDR2 FQNEAQ (reference sequence). V lost 0 bases and J 4 bases, leaving 11 bases between the germline ends. DNA of the CDR3: TGTGCCAGCAGCTTAGCCAGGGAAGTGTCAGATACGCAGTATTTT. Protein: CASSLAREVSDTQYF.

This CDR3 is CASSPDRAPSNTEAFF. CDR3 sequence (DNA): TGCGCCAGCAGCCCCGACCGGGCGCCGTCGAACACTGAAGCTTTCTTT. The rearrangement joins TRBV4-1 to TRBJ1-1; unclear D gene. Deletions cut 4 bases from V and 1 base from J, with 16 bases between. Germline lookup yields CDR1 MGHRA and CDR2 YSYEKL. The CDR3 loop spans 16 amino acids.

Only one count was recorded for this clone. This rearrangement joins TRBV6-5 to TRBJ2-7; a weak D match, TRBD2 (6 bases). The CDR3 is made up of 13 amino acids. In germline, CDR1 is MNHEY, CDR2 SVGAGI. The germline V and J ends were trimmed by 5 bases and 3 bases, with 11 bases remaining between them. CDR3 nucleotide sequence: TGTGCCAGCAGTATCGCTAGCGACTACGAGCAGTACTTC. This codes for CASSIASDYEQYF.

The chain has TRBV7-3 and TRBJ2-1; D unresolved. The CDR3 spans 12 residues. The V gene's germline CDR1 is SGHTA and CDR2 FQGTGA. Between the trimmed V and J ends, which lost 4 bases and 5 bases, there was a span of 6 bases. As DNA, the CDR3 is TGTGCCAGCAGCTCCAGAGACAATGAGCAGTTCTTC. This sequence encodes CASSSRDNEQFF.

V gene TRBV10-3 combines with J gene TRBJ2-4; 8 nucleotides match TRBD1. This CDR3 spans 12 amino acids. Germline assignment: CDR1 ENHRY and CDR2 SYGVKD. Trimming at V came to 6 bases and at J to 8 bases, leaving 3 bases not matched to a gene. CDR3 sequence (DNA): TGTGCCATCAGCCCACAGGGGGACATTCAGTACTTC. It codes for CAISPQGDIQYF.

The CDR3 here is CSVGTGDSNQPQHF. The DNA of the CDR3 is TGCAGCGTCGGGACAGGGGATAGCAATCAGCCCCAGCATTTT. The chain couples TRBV29-1 to TRBJ1-5, with 10 positions matching TRBD1. Per germline, CDR1 SQVTM and CDR2 ANQGSEA. This CDR3 is built from 14 residues. V was pared by 6 bases and J by 0 bases, with 2 bases of the junction left unmatched. The full variable domain, with the rest looked up from reference TRBV29-1 and TRBJ1-5, is SAVISQKPSRDICQRGTSLTIQCQVDSQVTMMFWYRQQPGQSLTLIATANQGSEATYESGFVIDKFPISRPNLTFSTLTVSNMSPEDSSIYLCSVGTGDSNQPQHFGDGTRLSIL.

CDR3 residues: CASSHTGETEAFF. Here the CDR3 DNA reads TGTGCCAGCAGCCATACAGGGGAAACTGAAGCTTTCTTT. J is TRBJ1-1 and V is TRBV7-9; TRBD1 aligns across 7 bases. Germline lookup yields CDR1 SEHNR and CDR2 FQNEAQ (reference sequence). The length of the CDR3 is 13 residues. J lost 5 bases, V lost 5 bases, and 5 bases had no gene match.

CDR3: CASSLPRQGWEQYF. CDR3 coding DNA: TGTGCCAGCAGTTTACCAAGACAGGGGTGGGAGCAGTACTTC. The J gene is TRBJ2-7, the V gene TRBV28; TRBD1 agrees at 8 bases. The length of the CDR3 is 14 residues. The V segment lost 2 bases and the J segment 7 bases; nucleotides outside the gene matches: 7. Germline values: CDR1 MDHEN, CDR2 SYDVKM.

V is TRBV28 and J is TRBJ2-5, with TRBD2 matching 10 bases. The trim removed 5 bases at V and 5 bases at J, leaving 17 bases unmatched. CDR1 is MDHEN and CDR2 is SYDVKM in the germline V gene. This CDR3 comprises 18 residues. The CDR3 protein is CASSPKAGGPSPVETQYF. In nucleotides, the CDR3 is TGTGCCAGCAGTCCAAAAGCGGGAGGGCCCTCGCCGGTGGAGACCCAGTACTTC. Full variable domain (remainder filled in from reference TRBV28 and TRBJ2-5): DVKVTQSSRYLVKRTGEKVFLECVQDMDHENMFWYRQDPGLGLRLIYFSYDVKMKEKGDIPEGYSVSREKKERFSLILESASTNQTSMYLCASSPKAGGPSPVETQYFGPGTRLLVL.

The chain links TRBV9 to TRBJ2-2; the match to TRBD2 covers 7 bases. The germline V gene has CDR1 SGDLS and CDR2 YYNGEE. The CDR3 runs to 17 residues. V was clipped by 4 bases and J by 0 bases; unmatched bases: 9. The CDR3 loop is CASSSLLAGPNTGELFF. In DNA form, the CDR3 reads TGTGCCAGCAGCTCACTCTTAGCGGGTCCGAACACCGGGGAGCTGTTTTTT.

The chain recombines TRBV5-8 with TRBJ2-1; TRBD1 matches at 10 bases. There are 15 residues in the CDR3. The J segment lost 6 bases and the V segment lost 4 bases, leaving 7 bases of the junction unmatched. Germline values: CDR1 SGHTS, CDR2 YDEGEE. The CDR3 reads CASSRDRGNVNEQFF. CDR3 DNA: TGTGCCAGCAGCCGGGACAGGGGAAATGTCAATGAGCAGTTCTTC.

The V gene is TRBV7-2, the J gene TRBJ2-7; TRBD2 agrees at 7 bases. This CDR3 has 16 residues. Trimming at V came to 1 base and at J to 1 base, leaving 7 bases not matched to a gene. CDR1 is SGHTA, CDR2 FQGNSA, per germline. The CDR3 sequence: CASSLVGEGRSYEQYF. In DNA, the CDR3 is TGTGCCAGCAGCTTAGTAGGGGAGGGAAGGTCCTACGAGCAGTACTTC.

On this clone: The sample contains more than one DNA sequence encoding this CDR3. The chain has TRBV10-3 and TRBJ2-7; D call uncertain. CDR3 size: 13 residues. CDR1 and CDR2 from the germline V gene are ENHRY and SYGVKD. The V end was cut by 2 bases, the J end by 4 bases, with 9 bases between. The DNA of the CDR3 is TGTGCCATCAGTGAGGGTGACTCGTACGAGCAGTACTTC. Protein sequence: CAISEGDSYEQYF.

The genes are TRBV11-2 and TRBJ1-1; the D is unclear. V was cut by 6 bases and J by 10 bases, with 12 bases left in between. Germline loops: CDR1 SGHAT, CDR2 FQNNGV. This CDR3 comprises 11 residues. The CDR3 DNA follows: TGTGCCAGCAGGCTCACGGTACGAGCTTTCTTT. Protein product: CASRLTVRAFF. The full variable domain, in which reference TRBV11-2 and TRBJ1-1 provide the parts outside the CDR3, is EAGVAQSPRYKIIEKRQSVAFWCNPISGHATLYWYQQILGQGPKLLIQFQNNGVVDDSQLPKDRFSAERLKGVDSTLKIQPAKLEDSAVYLCASRLTVRAFFGQGTRLTVV.

This clone was seen a single time. CDR3 residues: CASSYPTGPGETQYF. The CDR3 region has the DNA TGTGCCAGCAGTTACCCCACAGGTCCCGGAGAGACCCAGTACTTC. V is TRBV5-6 and J is TRBJ2-5; D perhaps matches TRBD1 (5 bases). Germline-derived CDR1 and CDR2 are SGHDT and YYEEEE. The CDR3 is 15 residues long. Deletions cut 5 bases from V and 4 bases from J, with 18 bases between.

This clone was recorded once. V gene TRBV4-3 combines with J gene TRBJ2-1, with 11 bases lining up with TRBD2. The CDR3 length is 16 residues. Germline-derived CDR1 and CDR2 are LGHNA and YSLEER. V lost 1 base to trimming and J lost 3 bases; unmatched junction nucleotides: 2. CDR3 region: CASSQALAGVYNEQFF. CDR3 nucleotides: TGCGCCAGCAGCCAAGCACTAGCGGGAGTCTACAATGAGCAGTTCTTC.

This chain connects TRBV10-3 to TRBJ1-5, with D unresolved. Germline V gene sequence: CDR1 ENHRY, CDR2 SYGVKD. V was pared by 3 bases and J by 1 base, with 7 bases between. The CDR3 loop spans 14 amino acids. In DNA, the CDR3 is TGTGCCATCAGTGATCCCGGCAGCAATCAGCCCCAGCATTTT. Its protein product is CAISDPGSNQPQHF.

The chain has TRBV7-2 and TRBJ1-1, with TRBD1 identical over 8 bases. The CDR3 is 15 residues long. With V trimmed by 5 bases and J by 5 bases, 10 bases remained unmatched. Looked up from germline, CDR1 is SGHTA and CDR2 is FQGNSA. The CDR3 sequence is CASSRFAGGSTEAFF. The CDR3 DNA sequence: TGTGCCAGCAGCCGATTTGCAGGGGGCTCGACTGAAGCTTTCTTT. The full variable domain, rest sourced from reference TRBV7-2 and TRBJ1-1, is GAGVSQSPSNKVTEKGKDVELRCDPISGHTALYWYRQSLGQGLEFLIYFQGNSAPDKSGLPSDRFSAERTGGSVSTLTIQRTQQEDSAVYLCASSRFAGGSTEAFFGQGTRLTVV.

The rearrangement uses TRBV7-9 and TRBJ2-3; 8 bases agree with TRBD2. V lost 5 bases to trimming and J lost 2 bases; unmatched junction nucleotides: 6. The CDR3 spans 15 residues. Germline CDR1 is SEHNR and CDR2 is FQNEAQ (reference sequence). CDR3 loop: CASSPLAGSTDTQYF. Here the CDR3 DNA reads TGTGCCAGCAGCCCTTTAGCGGGATCCACAGATACGCAGTATTTT.

J is TRBJ2-3 and V is TRBV6-5, with D perhaps given as TRBD1 or TRBD2 (6 bases each). From germline, CDR1 is MNHEY and CDR2 SVGAGI. Trimming removed 4 bases at V and 2 bases at J, with 16 bases between. This CDR3 has 16 amino acids. The CDR3 loop reads CASSLLVRGDTDTQYF. Written as DNA, the CDR3 is TGTGCCAGCAGTTTGTTAGTGAGGGGGGACACAGATACGCAGTATTTT.

This clone was recorded a few times. This sequence joins TRBV7-4 and TRBJ1-4; D is unresolved. Germline CDR1 is SGHVT and CDR2 is SQSDAQ. The CDR3 runs to 17 residues. The V end lost 5 bases, the J end lost 7 bases, and 23 bases lay between the germline ends. CDR3 DNA sequence: TGTGCCAGCAGCCCCGCACGCCTGAACTTCTTGGGTGAAAAACTGTTTTTT. It encodes CASSPARLNFLGEKLFF.

The chain carries TRBV7-2 and TRBJ2-7, with D perhaps matching TRBD2 (6 bases). The germline V gene encodes CDR1 SGHTA and CDR2 FQGNSA. Trimming took off 6 bases at V and 2 bases at J, with 17 bases between the two ends. The CDR3 has 15 amino acids. The CDR3 DNA sequence: TGTGCCAGCAGTCAGGGCGGGGCTCAGACCTACGAGCAGTACTTC. This gives the protein CASSQGGAQTYEQYF.

The chain's CDR3 is CASSPPRGSWTEAFF. In DNA form, the CDR3 reads TGTGCCAGCTCACCACCCAGGGGGTCTTGGACTGAAGCTTTCTTT. V gene TRBV18 combines with J gene TRBJ1-1; 7 positions agree with TRBD1. The junction had 6 bases not matched to a gene; V was cut back by 0 bases and J by 5 bases. Looked up from germline, CDR1 is KGHSH and CDR2 is LQKENI. This CDR3 is 15 amino acids long.

The chain is built from TRBV28 and TRBJ2-7; TRBD2 matches 7 bases. This CDR3 spans 14 amino acids. J was trimmed by 0 bases and V by 7 bases; bases with no gene match: 6. From germline, CDR1 is MDHEN and CDR2 SYDVKM. The CDR3 coding sequence is TGTGCCAGCAACATGGGGGACTACTCCTACGAGCAGTACTTC. It encodes CASNMGDYSYEQYF.

The J gene is TRBJ2-5, the V gene TRBV11-2; weak D call: TRBD1 (5 bases). The V end was cut by 0 bases, the J end by 3 bases, with 8 bases between. CDR3 length: 14 amino acids. In germline, CDR1 is SGHAT, CDR2 FQNNGV. The CDR3 region has the DNA TGTGCCAGCAGCTTAGATCAAGGGGAAGAGACCCAGTACTTC. Translated, it gives CASSLDQGEETQYF.

The V and J genes are TRBV6-1 and TRBJ1-2, with 8 bases aligning to TRBD1. Trimming took 2 bases from V and 2 from J; bases not matched to a gene: 10. Germline CDR1 MNHNS, CDR2 SASEGT. The CDR3 runs 17 residues. CDR3 sequence: CASSETTNRGLNYGYTF. CDR3 nucleotide sequence: TGTGCCAGCAGTGAAACTACCAACAGGGGGTTGAACTATGGCTACACCTTC.

The chain has TRBV11-2 and TRBJ2-3, with a possible D match to TRBD2 (6 bases). The CDR3 has 16 amino acids. V was trimmed by 2 bases and J by 6 bases, leaving 18 bases between them. The germline CDR1 and CDR2 sequences are SGHAT and FQNNGV. The CDR3 loop is CASSLSADWEADTQYF. DNA of the CDR3: TGTGCCAGCAGCTTATCGGCTGATTGGGAGGCCGATACGCAGTATTTT. Filled out from reference TRBV11-2 and TRBJ2-3, the complete variable domain reads EAGVAQSPRYKIIEKRQSVAFWCNPISGHATLYWYQQILGQGPKLLIQFQNNGVVDDSQLPKDRFSAERLKGVDSTLKIQPAKLEDSAVYLCASSLSADWEADTQYFGPGTRLTVL.